Following are 9 T cell receptor beta chains from one sample sequenced in a study of identical twins. TCRdb called the 5' RACE reads again in MiXCR, with one record for every CDR3 protein. The sample holds 1.5 million to 2 million distinct CDR3 sequences, less than 35% seen once. The specimen sequenced was cord blood. These receptors originate from a newborn girl in good health.

The sample holds a few counts of this clonotype. The chain carries TRBV10-3 and TRBJ1-1; D unclear. In germline, CDR1 is ENHRY, CDR2 SYGVKD. This CDR3 spans 15 amino acids. V was clipped by 0 bases and J by 0 bases, with 8 bases between them. The DNA of the CDR3 is TGTGCCATCAGTGAGTCTCAGCTAATGAACACTGAAGCTTTCTTT. Residues: CAISESQLMNTEAFF.

This rearrangement joins TRBV18 to TRBJ1-4, with unresolved D. V shed 1 base and J shed 0 bases, with 6 bases lying between them. Per germline, CDR1 KGHSH and CDR2 LQKENI. The CDR3 covers 15 residues. The CDR3 region is CASSPQVPTNEKLFF. DNA for the CDR3: TGTGCCAGCTCACCACAGGTCCCAACTAATGAAAAACTGTTTTTT.

This chain uses TRBV24-1 with TRBJ2-5; TRBD2 matches 11 bases. V dropped 5 bases and J dropped 11; count of bases not matched to a gene: 18. The germline CDR1 and CDR2 sequences are KGHDR and SFDVKD. The CDR3 has 17 amino acids. The CDR3 DNA sequence: TGTGCCACCAGTGCCTATACTAGCGGGAGTTTCTTAGGGGAGCAGTACTTC. It is translated as CATSAYTSGSFLGEQYF.

This clonotype was observed a handful of times. The V and J genes are TRBV7-2 and TRBJ2-4, with TRBD1 matching 8 bases. The germline CDR1 and CDR2 sequences are SGHTA and FQGNSA. V was pared by 5 bases and J by 8 bases, with 8 bases of the junction left unmatched. The CDR3 length is 14 residues. CDR3: CASSPSGTGDIQYF. CDR3 in DNA: TGTGCCAGCAGCCCCTCCGGGACAGGAGACATTCAGTACTTC.

On this clonotype: A much larger clone differs from this one at a single base, so this may be a read error. The chain links TRBV6-5 to TRBJ2-7; D is possibly TRBD2 (5 bases). CDR1 and CDR2 from the germline V gene are MNHEY and SVGAGI. V lost 7 bases and J 3 bases, leaving 16 bases between the germline ends. CDR3 size: 14 residues. The CDR3 region is CASKALDGDYEQYF. CDR3 coding DNA: TGTGCCAGCAAGGCTCTAGACGGGGACTACGAGCAGTACTTC.

The chain carries TRBV24-1 and TRBJ2-3, with a weak D call TRBD1 (6 bases). Trimming took 5 bases from V and 5 from J, leaving 13 bases between them. Germline V gene sequence: CDR1 KGHDR, CDR2 SFDVKD. This CDR3 contains 14 residues. CDR3 DNA sequence: TGTGCCACCAGTGGGGGCAGGGGAGTAGATACGCAGTATTTT. Protein: CATSGGRGVDTQYF.

V and J are TRBV10-3 and TRBJ2-1, with no clear D. Trimming cost V 4 bases and J 4 bases, with 5 bases left between them. The CDR3 spans 12 residues. Germline V lookup: CDR1 ENHRY, CDR2 SYGVKD. CDR3 DNA sequence: TGTGCCATCAGTGCCCTTTACAATGAGCAGTTCTTC. Translation: CAISALYNEQFF.

Turning to this clonotype: The germline gene is not matched at one end of the junction; a read error may be the cause. The chain combines TRBV10-3 with TRBJ2-1; 9 bases line up with TRBD2. Germline V CDR1 and CDR2: ENHRY, SYGVKD. The CDR3 extends over 14 amino acids. In DNA form, the CDR3 reads TGTGCCATCAGTGTGCTAGCGGGGTTCAATGGGCAGTTCTTC. Its protein is CAISVLAGFNGQFF.

This chain connects TRBV5-1 to TRBJ2-1, with 11 bases identical to TRBD2. The trim removed 4 bases at V and 5 bases at J, leaving 8 bases unmatched. This CDR3 spans 16 amino acids. Looked up from germline, CDR1 is SGHRS and CDR2 is YFSETQ. CDR3 nucleotides: TGCGCCAGCAGCGCGTTAGCGGGGGGGAGAAACAATGAGCAGTTCTTC. Its translation: CASSALAGGRNNEQFF.